Listed below are T cell receptor beta chains from one sample, sequenced in a study of immune cell composition in non-small cell lung cancer. This table comes from immunoSEQ multiplex PCR, and its TCRdb copy is limited to in-frame clones, with some not included. The sample lists approximately 3,000 clones, about 83% seen once, with under 4.5% in the top ten. Sequencing was carried out using lung tumor tissue. These receptors originate from a human donor with non-small cell lung cancer. Both conserved end residues are part of each CDR3. D genes are given only for firm matches. Not every row has a clone size; where given, it reads once, few, many or a size class.

j_gene | abundance | d_gene | v_gene | CDR3nt | CDR3aa
TRBJ1-5 | . | TRBD1 | TRBV2 | TGTGCCAGCAGTGGACAGGGTGGAAGCAATCAGCCCCAGCATTTT | CASSGQGGSNQPQHF
TRBJ2-1 | . | TRBD1 | TRBV6-5 | TGTGCCAGCAGTTACGGGACAGGGGTGACCAATGAGCAGTTCTTC | CASSYGTGVTNEQFF
TRBJ1-2 | few | TRBD1 | TRBV27 | TGTGCCAGCAGTTTCGACCAGGGGGCCTATGGCTACACCTTC | CASSFDQGAYGYTF
TRBJ2-1 | . | . | TRBV9 | TGTGCCATGGGGGCCCAAAAATACAATGAGCAGTTCTTC | CAMGAQKYNEQFF
TRBJ1-1 | . | TRBD1 | TRBV2 | TGTGCCAGCAGTCCGGCGACAGGGATTAACACTGAAGCTTTCTTT | CASSPATGINTEAFF
TRBJ1-4 | . | . | TRBV10-1 | TGCGCCAGCAGTGAAGCGACAGCCGCTAATGAAAAACTGTTTTTT | CASSEATAANEKLFF
TRBJ2-2 | . | TRBD1 | TRBV5-6 | TGTGCCAGCAGCGTGGACAGGCGAGCGAACACCGGGGAGCTGTTTTTT | CASSVDRRANTGELFF
TRBJ1-4 | few | . | TRBV6-1 | TGTGCCAGCAGTGAATTTGATTTAACTTCGAAAGTTCACACTAATGAAAAACTGTTTTTT | CASSEFDLTSKVHTNEKLFF
TRBJ1-4 | . | TRBD1 | TRBV5-1 | TGCGCCAGCAGCTTCGGGACAGGGGCGGAAAAACTGTTTTTT | CASSFGTGAEKLFF
TRBJ2-7 | . | . | TRBV7-3 | TGTGCCAGCAGCTTCGAGACTGGTTCCTACGAGCAGTACTTC | CASSFETGSYEQYF
TRBJ1-6 | . | TRBD1 | TRBV4-3 | TGCGCCAGCAGCCAATATCGGACAGGGATTAATTCACCCCTCCACTTT | CASSQYRTGINSPLHF
TRBJ1-2 | . | TRBD1 | TRBV7-9 | TGTGCCAGCAGCCCCGGGACAGGTGTCGGCTACACCTTC | CASSPGTGVGYTF
TRBJ1-1 | . | TRBD1 | TRBV6-5 | TGTGCCAGCGGGAAAGGGACAGGGGGCACTGAAGCTTTCTTT | CASGKGTGGTEAFF
TRBJ1-1 | . | TRBD1 | TRBV7-9 | TGTGCCAGCAGCTTAAGTCGCGTCAACAGGGGCACTGAAGCTTTCTTT | CASSLSRVNRGTEAFF
TRBJ1-2 | . | TRBD1 | TRBV11-1 | TGTGCCAGCAGCCCCGGACAGGGCTCCTATGGCTACACCTTC | CASSPGQGSYGYTF
TRBJ1-2 | . | TRBD1 | TRBV6-5 | TGTGCCAGCAGACCGACAGGGGCGGATGGCTACACCTTC | CASRPTGADGYTF
TRBJ1-2 | once | . | TRBV18 | TGTGCCAGCTCAGAGGGCCCCTATGGCTACACCTTC | CASSEGPYGYTF
TRBJ1-6 | . | . | TRBV5-1 | TGCGCCAGCAGCTCTTACCCCCAGGGCGCGAATTCACCCCTCCACTTT | CASSSYPQGANSPLHF
TRBJ1-2 | . | . | TRBV7-6 | TGTGCCAGCAGCTTGGACAGCGCTTATCCTAACTATGGCTACACCTTC | CASSLDSAYPNYGYTF
TRBJ1-3 | . | . | TRBV29-1 | TGCAGCGTTGGGCAGGGGATCTCTGGAAACACCATATATTTT | CSVGQGISGNTIYF
TRBJ2-1 | . | TRBD2 | TRBV18 | TGTGCCAGCTCACCACCGTCGCTAGCGGCGGGAGGTGAGCAGTTCTTC | CASSPPSLAAGGEQFF
TRBJ1-6 | . | TRBD1 | TRBV7-2 | TGTGCCAGCAGCTTAGGGGGGACAGGGAGGAATTCACCCCTCCACTTT | CASSLGGTGRNSPLHF
TRBJ1-4 | . | TRBD1 | TRBV19 | TGTGCCAGTAGATACCGGGACAGTCAGTTTTTT | CASRYRDSQFF
TRBJ1-2 | . | . | TRBV18 | TGTGCCAGCTCACCTGACAGTCTCCGGGCAGCAGGCTACACCTTC | CASSPDSLRAAGYTF
TRBJ2-2 | . | TRBD1 | TRBV5-1 | TGCGCCAGCAGCCTACGACAGGGGGGAAGGGAGCTGTTTTTT | CASSLRQGGRELFF
TRBJ2-2 | . | . | TRBV18 | TGTGCCAGCTCACCACTAGCGAACACCGGGGAGCTGTTTTTT | CASSPLANTGELFF
TRBJ2-1 | . | . | TRBV10-3 | TGTGCCATCAGTGAGTCGCGGGGGCTTGACGAATCTCTCAATGAGCAGTTCTTC | CAISESRGLDESLNEQFF
TRBJ2-3 | . | . | TRBV7-2 | TGTGCCAGCGGCCGGGACTCGGGCCTCACAGATACGCAGTATTTT | CASGRDSGLTDTQYF
TRBJ1-2 | . | TRBD1 | TRBV18 | TGTGCCAGCTCCCCGGGACAGGGGAAAGGAAATGGCTACACCTTC | CASSPGQGKGNGYTF
TRBJ1-1 | few | . | TRBV5-5 | TGTGCCAGCAGATTTACTGTCCAGCAGGGCACTGAAGCTTTCTTT | CASRFTVQQGTEAFF
TRBJ2-1 | large | TRBD2 | TRBV7-3 | TGTGCCAGCAGCTTATGGGCGGGGGAGAACTCCTACAATGAGCAGTTCTTC | CASSLWAGENSYNEQFF
TRBJ2-7 | . | TRBD2 | TRBV6-6 | TGTGCCAGCAGTCCCCGCGGGGGCTACGAGCAGTACTTC | CASSPRGGYEQYF
TRBJ2-5 | . | TRBD1 | TRBV29-1 | TGCAGCGCCGCTGACAGGGGCCAAGAGACCCAGTACTTC | CSAADRGQETQYF
TRBJ1-1 | . | . | TRBV29-1 | TGCAGCGTTGGATACTGGGCTACTGAAGCTTTCTTT | CSVGYWATEAFF
TRBJ1-2 | . | . | TRBV5-1 | TGCGCCAGCAGAAGGGGAACAGCACTAAACTATGGCTACACCTTC | CASRRGTALNYGYTF
TRBJ1-4 | . | TRBD1 | TRBV7-2 | TGTGCCAGCAGCTTTCAGGGGGCCGAGGAAAAACTGTTTTTT | CASSFQGAEEKLFF
TRBJ2-1 | . | . | TRBV2 | TGTGCCAGCACCCTGCGACAGTCAGACAATGAGCAGTTCTTC | CASTLRQSDNEQFF
TRBJ2-7 | . | TRBD1 | TRBV27 | TGTGCCAGCAGTTTATCGGTTCAGGGGGTCGAGCAGTACTTC | CASSLSVQGVEQYF
TRBJ1-2 | . | TRBD1 | TRBV27 | TGTGCCAGCAGTTTCGGACAGGGGGACGTATTTGGCTACACCTTC | CASSFGQGDVFGYTF
TRBJ1-2 | . | . | TRBV6-5 | TGTGCCAGCAGTTACTCGCCGGGGAGGTTCGGCTACACCTTC | CASSYSPGRFGYTF
TRBJ2-5 | . | . | TRBV7-7 | TGTGCTAGCAGCTTAGCGGTGGGGGGTCAAGAGACCCAGTACTTC | CASSLAVGGQETQYF
TRBJ1-4 | . | . | TRBV5-1 | TGCGCCAGCAGTTGGATTCCGGGGAGCGAAAAACTGTTTTTT | CASSWIPGSEKLFF
TRBJ1-5 | . | . | TRBV4-1 | TGCGCCAGCAGCCAAGAGATGCTCAGGAGCAATCAGCCCCAGCATTTT | CASSQEMLRSNQPQHF
TRBJ1-6 | . | TRBD1 | TRBV27 | TGTGCCAGCAGTGGGGACAGCGGAAGGGATTCACCCCTCCACTTT | CASSGDSGRDSPLHF
TRBJ1-5 | . | TRBD1 | TRBV19 | TGTGCCACACATAACAGGGGAAGCAATCAGCCCCAGCATTTT | CATHNRGSNQPQHF
TRBJ1-5 | . | . | TRBV2 | TGTGCCAGCAGCCCTTCTTCGACAGAGTATCAGCCCCAGCATTTT | CASSPSSTEYQPQHF
TRBJ2-7 | . | . | TRBV7-6 | TGTGCCACCGTTTGGGGTAGCGCGGTATACGAGCAGTACTTC | CATVWGSAVYEQYF
TRBJ1-2 | . | . | TRBV6-5 | TGTGCCAGCAGTTACTACCAGGGCGACTATGGCTACACCTTC | CASSYYQGDYGYTF
TRBJ2-3 | . | . | TRBV2 | TGTGCCAGCAGTCGGGGTACCCGGACAGATACGCAGTATTTT | CASSRGTRTDTQYF
TRBJ2-3 | . | TRBD1 | TRBV7-2 | TGTGCCAGCAGCGCGACAGGGGCCGATACGCAGTATTTT | CASSATGADTQYF
TRBJ1-4 | . | TRBD1 | TRBV7-9 | TGTGCCAGCGCCTCGTGGGACAGAGATGAAAAACTGTTTTTT | CASASWDRDEKLFF
TRBJ1-1 | . | . | TRBV9 | TGTGCCAGCAGCGTAGATTTCGGGGGGAGCACTGAAGCTTTCTTT | CASSVDFGGSTEAFF
TRBJ1-1 | few | . | TRBV5-6 | TGTGCCAGCAGCTTGGATGCCGGGAGTCCTGAAGCTTTCTTT | CASSLDAGSPEAFF
TRBJ1-2 | . | TRBD1 | TRBV6-1 | TGTGCCAGCAGTGAATGGGTAGACAGGGTCGATGGCTACACCTTC | CASSEWVDRVDGYTF
TRBJ1-2 | . | . | TRBV13 | TGTGCCAGCAGCTTGTCAGGGGACTATGGCTACACCTTC | CASSLSGDYGYTF